The clone carrying this T cell receptor beta chain was observed a handful of times. These data are taken from a study of T-cell memory formation after mild COVID-19. V was clipped by 8 bases and J by 6 bases, with 16 bases between them. The CDR3 is 13 residues long. TCRdb recomputed calls from the 5' RACE reads with MiXCR, one row per CDR3 protein. The top ten hold 8.4% of the sample, which has 550,000 to 600,000 distinct CDR3 sequences, 20% to 25% seen once. The V call is TRBV12-3 or TRBV12-4, the J call TRBJ1-2; possibly TRBD1 for D (6 bases). Sequenced sample: PBMCs or a T cell subset sorted from them (not recorded which). The origin of this receptor is an adult woman who had mild COVID-19 (a few samples of this study predate the infection). Cell type and time point are not known. CDR3 loop: CASSQGKSDGYTF. The CDR3 DNA reads TGTGCCAGCTCCCAGGGGAAGAGCGATGGCTACACCTTC.